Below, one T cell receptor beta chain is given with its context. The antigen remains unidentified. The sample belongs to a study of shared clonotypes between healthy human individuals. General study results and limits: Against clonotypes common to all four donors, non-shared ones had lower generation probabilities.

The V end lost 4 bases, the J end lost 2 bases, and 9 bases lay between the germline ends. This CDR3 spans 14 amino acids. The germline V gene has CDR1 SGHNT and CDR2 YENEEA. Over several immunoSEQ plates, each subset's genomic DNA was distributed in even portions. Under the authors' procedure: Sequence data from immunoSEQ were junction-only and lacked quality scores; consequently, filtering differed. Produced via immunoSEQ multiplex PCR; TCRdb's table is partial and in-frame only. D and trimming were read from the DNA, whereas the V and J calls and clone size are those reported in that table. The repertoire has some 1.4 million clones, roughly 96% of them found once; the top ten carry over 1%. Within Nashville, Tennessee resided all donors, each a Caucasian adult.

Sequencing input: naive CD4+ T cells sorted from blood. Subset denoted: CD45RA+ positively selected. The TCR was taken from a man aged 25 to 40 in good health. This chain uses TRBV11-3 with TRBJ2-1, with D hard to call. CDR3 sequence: CASSSQETYNEQFF. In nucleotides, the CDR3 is TGTGCCAGCAGCTCGCAGGAAACCTACAATGAGCAGTTCTTC.